This TCR beta chain was identified during a study of neurological immune-mediated disorders. The table lists this clonotype with many counts. Germline values: CDR1 SGHRS, CDR2 YFSETQ. This CDR3 spans 17 amino acids. V lost 2 bases and J lost 0; bases outside the gene matches: 4. TCRdb itself ran the 5' RACE reads through MiXCR, one entry per CDR3 protein. The sample lists 75,000 to 80,000 distinct CDR3 sequences, less than 5.5% occurring once. The rearrangement links TRBV5-1 to TRBJ2-5; 13 nucleotides align to TRBD2. Sequenced sample: PBMCs. This sequence was found in a young woman with multiple sclerosis. DNA of the CDR3: TGCGCCAGCAGCTTAGGGACTAGCGGGATAAACCAAGAGACCCAGTACTTC. This sequence encodes CASSLGTSGINQETQYF.